Presented here are 29 T cell receptor beta chains from one specimen sequenced in a study of blood T cells in healthy people across ages. Together with a sample-barcoded 5' primer, a J-beta primer mix was included in a second PCR lasting about 7 to 11 cycles. TCRdb used MiXCR to reprocess the 5' RACE reads, holding one entry per CDR3 protein. The data hold about 970,000 distinct CDR3 sequences, with roughly 51% observed a single time. The source material was blood. The receptor set was obtained from a woman aged 60 to 75 in good health.

The chain is built from TRBV28 and TRBJ1-2; D remains unclear. In germline, CDR1 is MDHEN, CDR2 SYDVKM. This CDR3 has 11 residues. V dropped 6 bases and J dropped 3 bases, with 5 bases sitting between them. The CDR3 coding sequence is TGTGCCAGCAGGAAAGACTATGGCTACACCTTC. It specifies CASRKDYGYTF.

The chain has TRBV28 and TRBJ2-7; 11 nucleotides match TRBD2. The germline gives CDR1 MDHEN, CDR2 SYDVKM. V lost 2 bases and J lost 2; bases outside the gene matches: 5. The CDR3 length is 16 residues. The CDR3 is CASSLELLAGAYEQYF. The CDR3 nucleotides are TGTGCCAGCAGTTTAGAACTACTAGCGGGGGCCTACGAGCAGTACTTC. Variable domain in full (rest from reference TRBV28 and TRBJ2-7): DVKVTQSSRYLVKRTGEKVFLECVQDMDHENMFWYRQDPGLGLRLIYFSYDVKMKEKGDIPEGYSVSREKKERFSLILESASTNQTSMYLCASSLELLAGAYEQYFGPGTRLTVT.

The rearrangement links TRBV5-1 to TRBJ1-2; 8 nucleotides match TRBD1. This CDR3 has 16 residues. The trim removed 2 bases at V and 0 bases at J, leaving 6 bases unmatched. Germline CDR1 and CDR2: SGHRS and YFSETQ. CDR3: CASSLQGEIANYGYTF. In nucleotides, the CDR3 is TGCGCCAGCAGCTTACAGGGGGAGATAGCTAACTATGGCTACACCTTC.

Only a few counts were recorded for this clonotype. This chain's CDR3 is CASSKAGHGAYEQYF. As DNA, the CDR3 is TGCGCCAGCAGCAAAGCGGGACATGGTGCCTACGAGCAGTACTTC. The chain links TRBV5-1 to TRBJ2-7; D perhaps matches TRBD2 (7 bases). V lost 4 bases and J 2 bases, leaving 16 bases between the germline ends. Germline CDR1 SGHRS, CDR2 YFSETQ. The CDR3 sequence is 15 residues long.

This chain links TRBV28 with TRBJ2-7; TRBD2 aligns across 9 bases. V lost 6 bases to trimming and J lost 3 bases; unmatched junction nucleotides: 18. The CDR3 length is 18 residues. Germline CDR1 and CDR2: MDHEN and SYDVKM. CDR3 protein: CASSRPVREGRGGYEQYF. Written as DNA, the CDR3 is TGTGCCAGCAGCCGTCCTGTGCGGGAGGGCCGAGGGGGCTACGAGCAGTACTTC. The variable domain in full, with the rest retrieved from reference TRBV28 and TRBJ2-7, is DVKVTQSSRYLVKRTGEKVFLECVQDMDHENMFWYRQDPGLGLRLIYFSYDVKMKEKGDIPEGYSVSREKKERFSLILESASTNQTSMYLCASSRPVREGRGGYEQYFGPGTRLTVT.

The CDR3 bases are TGTGCCAGCAGAACCCCCGGATCATCCTACGAGCAGTACTTC. Its translation is CASRTPGSSYEQYF. This chain uses TRBV28 with TRBJ2-7; D is undetermined. The CDR3 consists of 14 residues. V lost 6 bases and J 1 base, leaving 13 bases between the germline ends. Germline CDR1 is MDHEN and CDR2 is SYDVKM.

This CDR3 reads CAGAAGGGYEQYF. The CDR3 region has the DNA TGTGCCGGGGCGGCCGGAGGGGGCTACGAGCAGTACTTC. The chain carries TRBV27 and TRBJ2-7; possibly TRBD1 or TRBD2 for D (6 bases each). CDR3 length: 13 residues. The V gene's germline CDR1 is MNHEY and CDR2 SMNVEV (reference sequence). The germline V and J ends were trimmed by 11 bases and 3 bases, with 17 bases remaining between them.

V is TRBV7-9 and J is TRBJ2-7; D not resolved. CDR3 length: 12 amino acids. Trimming took off 2 bases at V and 7 bases at J, with 9 bases between the two ends. The V gene's germline CDR1 is SEHNR and CDR2 FQNEAQ (reference sequence). CDR3 region: CASSLTPWEQYF. CDR3 nucleotides: TGTGCCAGCAGCTTAACCCCGTGGGAGCAGTACTTC.

CDR3: CASSGVLAGVPKLYNEQYF. As DNA, the CDR3 is TGCGCCAGCAGTGGGGTCTTAGCGGGAGTCCCAAAACTTTACAATGAGCAGTACTTC. The J gene is TRBJ2-5, the V gene TRBV10-1, with 9 bases matching TRBD2. Trimming took 4 bases from V and 11 from J; bases not matched to a gene: 26. CDR1 is WNHNN and CDR2 is SYGVQD in the germline V gene (reference sequence). The CDR3 sequence is 19 residues long.

The chain links TRBV4-2 to TRBJ1-5; D gene unclear. The V and J ends lost 3 bases and 4 bases respectively, with 1 base between them. This CDR3 contains 11 residues. From germline, CDR1 is LGHNA and CDR2 YNFKEQ. CDR3 sequence: CASSQNQPQHF. As DNA, the CDR3 is TGTGCCAGCAGCCAGAATCAGCCCCAGCATTTT.

This chain connects TRBV12-3 or TRBV12-4 to TRBJ2-7; D remains ambiguous. With 4 bases removed from V and 9 bases from J, the gap between germline ends came to 10 bases. The CDR3 has 11 amino acids. CDR3 DNA: TGTGCCAGCAGTTCCTCGGTTTGGCAGTACTTC. This sequence encodes CASSSSVWQYF.

The gene calls are TRBV10-3 and TRBJ2-7; no reliable D call. The CDR3 loop spans 13 amino acids. Germline V CDR1 and CDR2: ENHRY, SYGVKD. The ends were cut back, 4 bases at V and 5 bases at J, with 12 bases in the middle. The DNA for the CDR3 is TGTGCCATCAGTGGGTATAAGGACCACGAGCAGTACTTC. Amino acid sequence: CAISGYKDHEQYF.

This clonotype has just one count. This chain links TRBV10-3 with TRBJ2-1; 9 nucleotides match TRBD2. This CDR3 comprises 16 residues. Germline loops: CDR1 ENHRY, CDR2 SYGVKD. Trimming removed 3 bases from V and 5 bases from J; junction bases left unmatched: 8. Written as DNA, the CDR3 is TGTGCCATCAGTGATGGTCGGACTAGCGCTGACAATGAGCAGTTCTTC. Translated, it gives CAISDGRTSADNEQFF.

This clonotype was counted once. The chain uses TRBV6-2 or TRBV6-3 and TRBJ2-1, with TRBD2 matching over 16 bases. Unmatched junction bases numbered 7, after V lost 6 bases and J lost 14 bases. CDR3 length: 14 residues. From germline, CDR1 is MNHEY and CDR2 SVGEGT. The CDR3 here is CASSPGTSGGDEFF. The CDR3 nucleotides read TGTGCCAGCAGCCCGGGGACTAGCGGGGGGGATGAGTTCTTC.

This chain connects TRBV5-6 to TRBJ1-2; perhaps TRBD1 as D (6 bases). The CDR3 is made up of 12 amino acids. V was clipped by 4 bases and J by 9 bases, with 13 bases between them. Germline values: CDR1 SGHDT, CDR2 YYEEEE. The CDR3 region is CASSLGQYRYTF. The CDR3 DNA reads as TGTGCCAGCAGCCTAGGACAGTACCGCTACACCTTC.

The chain combines TRBV29-1 with TRBJ2-3, with D tentatively TRBD1 (5 bases). CDR3 length equals 15 residues. V was pared by 7 bases and J by 0 bases, with 17 bases between. From germline, CDR1 is SQVTM and CDR2 ANQGSEA. The CDR3 DNA follows: TGCAGCGCCACCCGGCTGGACACTAGCACAGATACGCAGTATTTT. Encoded protein: CSATRLDTSTDTQYF.

The chain is built from TRBV15 and TRBJ2-3; TRBD1 is a possible D gene (6 bases). The CDR3 spans 15 residues. Per germline, CDR1 LNHNV and CDR2 YYDKDF (reference sequence). V was trimmed by 3 bases and J by 2 bases, leaving 12 bases between them. CDR3: CATSRNRELTDTQYF. The CDR3 DNA sequence: TGTGCCACCAGCAGGAACAGGGAACTCACAGATACGCAGTATTTT.

The chain employs TRBV20-1 and TRBJ1-5, with TRBD1 matching 8 bases. The V segment lost 6 bases and the J segment 5 bases; nucleotides outside the gene matches: 6. CDR1 is DFQATT and CDR2 is SNEGSKA in the germline V gene (reference sequence). The CDR3 sequence is 13 residues long. The CDR3 protein is CSAGGQDDQPQHF. CDR3 nucleotides: TGCAGTGCGGGGGGACAGGATGATCAGCCCCAGCATTTT.

CDR3 loop: CASSLAFLTPEQYF. CDR3 nucleotide sequence: TGCGCCAGCAGCTTGGCCTTCCTGACGCCCGAGCAGTACTTC. This sequence joins TRBV5-1 and TRBJ2-7; D is undetermined. Looked up from germline, CDR1 is SGHRS and CDR2 is YFSETQ. This CDR3 is 14 amino acids long. Trimming shortened V by 0 bases and J by 6 bases, and 13 bases separated the two germline ends.

In this sample, this clonotype turned up a few times. Germline and junction disagree at one end, which may indicate a read error. The V and J genes are TRBV12-3 or TRBV12-4 and TRBJ1-2; TRBD1 matches 8 bases. The CDR3 covers 13 residues. CDR3 nucleotides: TGTGCCAGCAGCTTAGGACAGGGCTTGAGCTACACCTTC. It specifies CASSLGQGLSYTF.

V gene TRBV12-3 or TRBV12-4 combines with J gene TRBJ1-1; D is undetermined. Trimming stripped 10 bases from V and 0 bases from J, with 12 bases between. The CDR3 is 13 amino acids. The CDR3 region has the DNA TGTGCCACCGGCCTCTACTTGAACACTGAAGCTTTCTTT. This gives the protein CATGLYLNTEAFF.

Written as DNA, the CDR3 is TGCAGTGCTAGAGGTAGGCTAGCGGGAGAGACACGCACCTACGAGCAGTACTTC. It specifies CSARGRLAGETRTYEQYF. The J gene is TRBJ2-7, the V gene TRBV20-1; 10 bases line up with TRBD2. This CDR3 contains 18 residues. V was pared by 1 base and J by 2 bases, with 14 bases of the junction left unmatched. In germline, CDR1 is DFQATT, CDR2 SNEGSKA (reference sequence).

This sequence joins TRBV4-1 and TRBJ2-5, with TRBD2 matching over 12 bases. The germline V gene has CDR1 MGHRA and CDR2 YSYEKL. The trim removed 1 base at V and 11 bases at J, leaving 11 bases unmatched. The CDR3 has 16 amino acids. The CDR3 nucleotides read TGCGCCAGCAGCCAAGTCGACGGACTAGCGGGACTTGAGCAGTACTTC. Amino acid sequence: CASSQVDGLAGLEQYF.

The chain has TRBV4-2 and TRBJ2-5, with 9 bases that match TRBD2. Unmatched junction bases numbered 6, after V lost 0 bases and J lost 4 bases. Germline assignment: CDR1 LGHNA and CDR2 YNFKEQ. The CDR3 has 16 amino acids. The CDR3 spells CASSQDLAGVAETQYF. The CDR3 DNA reads TGTGCCAGCAGCCAAGACTTAGCGGGAGTTGCAGAGACCCAGTACTTC.

This clonotype was seen a handful of times. The chain has TRBV7-2 and TRBJ2-3; D ambiguous. The CDR3 consists of 14 residues. Trimming removed 4 bases from V and 2 bases from J, with 10 bases in between. Germline values: CDR1 SGHTA, CDR2 FQGNSA. CDR3: CASSSFPSTDTQYF. The CDR3 DNA sequence: TGTGCCAGCAGCTCCTTTCCGTCCACAGATACGCAGTATTTT.

The chain links TRBV19 to TRBJ2-5; 7 nucleotides line up with TRBD1. The better agreement between TRBJ2-7 and the DNA end casts doubt on the J call. CDR3 length: 13 residues. Germline CDR1 LNHDA, CDR2 SQIVND (reference sequence). CDR3 DNA: TGTGCCAGTAGTAGGAACAGGGGCTCCGAGCAGTACTTC. Translating gives CASSRNRGSEQYF.

Many counts were recorded for this clonotype. The V call is TRBV5-1, the J call TRBJ2-5; D possibly corresponds to TRBD1 (7 bases). Germline-derived CDR1 and CDR2 are SGHRS and YFSETQ. The V and J ends lost 4 bases and 5 bases respectively, with 21 bases between them. This CDR3 spans 16 amino acids. CDR3 sequence reads: CASSDTGDFGLETQYF. CDR3 nucleotides: TGCGCCAGCAGCGACACAGGGGACTTCGGGTTGGAGACCCAGTACTTC.

The gene calls are TRBV29-1 and TRBJ1-2, with TRBD1 identical over 7 bases. Germline loops: CDR1 SQVTM, CDR2 ANQGSEA. The CDR3 has 16 amino acids. V lost 3 bases to trimming and J lost 1 base; unmatched junction nucleotides: 11. The CDR3 DNA reads TGCAGCGTTGAGGGGGACGACAGGGACCATAACTATGGCTACACCTTC. Protein sequence: CSVEGDDRDHNYGYTF. Full variable domain (outside the CDR3, taken from reference TRBV29-1 and TRBJ1-2): SAVISQKPSRDICQRGTSLTIQCQVDSQVTMMFWYRQQPGQSLTLIATANQGSEATYESGFVIDKFPISRPNLTFSTLTVSNMSPEDSSIYLCSVEGDDRDHNYGYTFGSGTRLTVV.

With respect to this clonotype: Relative to the germline gene, one junction end is altered; a read error may explain this. The chain combines TRBV7-9 with TRBJ1-2; unclear D gene. The CDR3 is 10 amino acids. Germline-derived CDR1 and CDR2 are SEHNR and FQNEAQ (reference sequence). CDR3 loop: CASSLEGYTF. The CDR3, as DNA: TGTGCCAGCAGTTTAGAGGGCTACACCTTC.